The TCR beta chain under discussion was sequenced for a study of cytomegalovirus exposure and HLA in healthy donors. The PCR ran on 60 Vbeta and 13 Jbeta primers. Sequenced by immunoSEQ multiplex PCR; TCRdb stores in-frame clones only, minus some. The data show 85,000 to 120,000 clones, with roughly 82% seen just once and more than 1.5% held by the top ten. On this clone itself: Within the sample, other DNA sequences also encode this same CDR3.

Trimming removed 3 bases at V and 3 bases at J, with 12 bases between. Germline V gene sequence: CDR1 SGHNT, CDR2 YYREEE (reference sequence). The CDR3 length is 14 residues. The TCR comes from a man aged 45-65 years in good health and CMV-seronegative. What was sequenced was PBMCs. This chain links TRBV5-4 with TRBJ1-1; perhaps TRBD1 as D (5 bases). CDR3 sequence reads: CASSSGLVDTEAFF. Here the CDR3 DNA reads TGTGCCAGCAGCTCAGGGTTGGTGGACACTGAAGCTTTCTTT. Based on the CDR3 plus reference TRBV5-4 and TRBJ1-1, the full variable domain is ETGVTQSPTHLIKTRGQQVTLRCSSQSGHNTVSWYQQALGQGPQFIFQYYREEENGRGNFPPRFSGLQFPNYSSELNVNALELDDSALYLCASSSGLVDTEAFFGQGTRLTVV.